These 23 T cell receptor beta chains were sequenced from one sample in a study of T cells in Graves' hyperthyroidism and ophthalmopathy. RNA transcripts provided the source from which TCR beta CDR3 regions were amplified. The HTBI primer set drove a first-round RT-PCR of the TCR CDR3. TCRdb independently ran MiXCR on the multiplex PCR reads; one entry per CDR3 protein. The sample contains a few hundred thousand distinct CDR3 sequences, less than 20% of which appear only once. Sequencing used blood. Source of these receptors: a woman between 25 and 40 years old with Graves' hyperthyroidism.

This clonotype was recorded at least ten times. CDR3 in DNA: TGTGCCAGCAGCTTAGCGAGCGGAGTAGCGGGAGTGCACACCGGGGAGCTGTTTTTT. It yields the protein CASSLASGVAGVHTGELFF. The chain joins TRBV7-6 to TRBJ2-2; 9 bases map to TRBD2. CDR3 size: 19 residues. The junction had 11 bases not matched to a gene; V was cut back by 0 bases and J by 3 bases. Germline V gene sequence: CDR1 SGHVS, CDR2 FNYEAQ.

This chain links TRBV7-2 with TRBJ2-5, with 7 positions matching TRBD2. Trimming took 2 bases from V and 5 from J; bases not matched to a gene: 11. Germline lookup yields CDR1 SGHTA and CDR2 FQGNSA. This CDR3 has 16 residues. In DNA form, the CDR3 reads TGTGCCAGCAGCTTACAGCCGGGACTACCTCTTGAGACCCAGTACTTC. It codes for CASSLQPGLPLETQYF.

This clonotype was detected many times. The rearrangement links TRBV11-2 to TRBJ2-1; 7 bases map to TRBD2. Trimming removed 5 bases from V and 3 bases from J; junction bases left unmatched: 10. The CDR3 loop spans 16 amino acids. Germline CDR1 and CDR2: SGHAT and FQNNGV. The CDR3 DNA reads as TGTGCCAGCAGCCCCCCCGGTGGGAGGGACTACAATGAGCAGTTCTTC. This gives the protein CASSPPGGRDYNEQFF.

The chain employs TRBV6-2 or TRBV6-3 and TRBJ2-1, with 9 bases fitting TRBD1. Germline CDR1 and CDR2: MNHEY and SVGEGT. After removal of 0 bases from V and 5 bases from J, the junction contained 5 bases not matched to a gene. The CDR3 has 16 amino acids. In nucleotides, the CDR3 is TGTGCCAGCAGTTACTCCGGGACAGGGAGGGACAATGAGCAGTTCTTC. It yields the protein CASSYSGTGRDNEQFF.

This clonotype was detected only a few times. The rearrangement joins TRBV7-2 to TRBJ1-2, with D unclear. CDR1 and CDR2 (germline): SGHTA, FQGNSA. Trimming left V 5 bases short and J 2 bases short, with 12 bases between. This CDR3 comprises 14 residues. CDR3: CASSPGAKNYGYTF. CDR3 DNA sequence: TGTGCCAGCAGCCCCGGCGCCAAGAACTATGGCTACACCTTC.

The sample holds many counts of this clonotype. The rearrangement joins TRBV5-1 to TRBJ2-7, with D perhaps TRBD2 (6 bases). V was pared by 0 bases and J by 3 bases, with 10 bases between. The CDR3 length is 14 residues. Per germline, CDR1 SGHRS and CDR2 YFSETQ. CDR3 loop: CASSLDGGFYEQYF. CDR3 nucleotide sequence: TGCGCCAGCAGCTTGGACGGGGGTTTCTACGAGCAGTACTTC. Based on the CDR3 plus reference TRBV5-1 and TRBJ2-7, the full variable domain is KAGVTQTPRYLIKTRGQQVTLSCSPISGHRSVSWYQQTPGQGLQFLFEYFSETQRNKGNFPGRFSGRQFSNSRSEMNVSTLELGDSALYLCASSLDGGFYEQYFGPGTRLTVT.

This chain uses TRBV19 with TRBJ2-7, with D possibly being TRBD1 or TRBD2 (6 bases each). V was pared by 8 bases and J by 3 bases, with 17 bases between. This CDR3 contains 14 residues. The germline V gene has CDR1 LNHDA and CDR2 SQIVND (reference sequence). The chain's CDR3 is CASAHRDLNYEQYF. The CDR3 DNA is TGTGCCAGTGCCCACAGGGACTTGAACTACGAGCAGTACTTC.

The table lists this clonotype with many counts. CDR3 nucleotides: TGTGCCAGCAGCTTAGTTGGAGGAACCGGGGAGCTGTTTTTT. Translation: CASSLVGGTGELFF. V is TRBV7-2 and J is TRBJ2-2, with D perhaps matching TRBD2 (5 bases). Germline V gives CDR1 SGHTA, CDR2 FQGNSA. This CDR3 contains 14 residues. Trimming cost V 1 base and J 5 bases, with 8 bases left between them.

This clonotype was found many times. The CDR3 DNA is TGTGCCAGCAGCTTAGACCCAAAACAGGGTCGGTACTTC. This sequence encodes CASSLDPKQGRYF. This chain connects TRBV11-2 to TRBJ2-5; D may be TRBD1 (6 bases). CDR3 size: 13 residues. V gave up 0 bases and J gave up 13 bases, with 15 bases separating them. Germline V gene sequence: CDR1 SGHAT, CDR2 FQNNGV.

About this clonotype: A much larger clone is a single base away; this may be a read error. Because the CDR3 is missing its conserved closing phenylalanine or tryptophan, this is likely a read error. J is TRBJ1-5 and V is TRBV30; no reliable D call. This CDR3 spans 12 amino acids. Germline lookup yields CDR1 GTSNPN and CDR2 SVGIG (reference sequence). V lost 5 bases and J 2 bases, leaving 7 bases between the germline ends. For the CDR3, the DNA is TGTGCCTGGGGCCGGGGCAATCAGCCCCAGCATTCT. It is translated as CAWGRGNQPQHS.

This clonotype was recorded a few times. The chain carries TRBV27 and TRBJ2-3; D uncertain. The CDR3 length is 11 residues. The germline V gene has CDR1 MNHEY and CDR2 SMNVEV (reference sequence). V lost 8 bases and J 6 bases, leaving 9 bases between the germline ends. This CDR3 is CASREWDTQYF. The CDR3 DNA reads as TGTGCCAGCCGCGAGTGGGATACGCAGTATTTT.

In its sample, this clonotype was seen a few times. The V and J genes are TRBV4-1 and TRBJ1-4; maybe TRBD1 (6 bases). V was shortened by 4 bases and J by 8 bases, with 17 bases between the two germline ends. Looked up from germline, CDR1 is MGHRA and CDR2 is YSYEKL. The CDR3 length is 15 residues. For the CDR3, the DNA is TGCGCCAGCAGCCTTGACGGCAGGGGTGAAGAAAAACTGTTTTTT. This sequence encodes CASSLDGRGEEKLFF.

This clonotype came up many times. The gene calls are TRBV5-1 and TRBJ1-5, with D tentatively TRBD1 (6 bases). Deletions cut 4 bases from V and 7 bases from J, with 15 bases between. Germline CDR1 is SGHRS and CDR2 is YFSETQ. This CDR3 spans 14 amino acids. The CDR3, as DNA: TGCGCCAGCAGCGTAACAGGGTGGATCCAGCCCCAGCATTTT. It yields the protein CASSVTGWIQPQHF.

This clonotype was counted only a few times. A read error may explain this, as a much larger clone is one base away. The chain employs TRBV30 and TRBJ2-1; TRBD2 is a possible D gene (6 bases). CDR1 and CDR2 (germline): GTSNPN, SVGIG (reference sequence). This CDR3 comprises 15 residues. CDR3 protein: CAWSVALAYYNEQSF. CDR3 nucleotide sequence: TGTGCCTGGAGTGTAGCCCTAGCGTACTACAATGAGCAGTCCTTC. The full variable domain, its missing parts supplied by reference TRBV30 and TRBJ2-1, is SQTIHQWPATLVQPVGSPLSLECTVEGTSNPNLYWYRQAAGRGLQLLFYSVGIGQISSEVPQNLSASRPQDRQFILSSKKLLLSDSGFYLCAWSVALAYYNEQSFGPGTRLTVL.

The genes are TRBV12-3 or TRBV12-4 and TRBJ2-5; no clear D gene. The germline V and J ends were trimmed by 3 bases and 5 bases, with 16 bases remaining between them. The CDR3 extends over 15 amino acids. The CDR3 DNA follows: TGTGCCAGCAGTTTTGGTAGCACCCTCAGGGAGACCCAGTACTTC. This encodes CASSFGSTLRETQYF.

The chain uses TRBV19 and TRBJ2-7; 14 nucleotides agree with TRBD2. The CDR3 runs to 19 residues. CDR1 LNHDA and CDR2 SQIVND come from the germline V gene (reference sequence). Trimming took 5 bases from V and 0 from J; bases not matched to a gene: 12. CDR3 residues: CASSARKGLAGESSYEQYF. In DNA, the CDR3 is TGTGCCAGTAGTGCCCGGAAGGGACTAGCGGGAGAAAGCTCCTACGAGCAGTACTTC.

This clonotype was picked up many times. The gene calls are TRBV15 and TRBJ2-3; TRBD2 is a possible D gene (5 bases). V lost 6 bases and J 7 bases, leaving 17 bases between the germline ends. There are 14 residues in the CDR3. Germline CDR1 reads LNHNV; CDR2 reads YYDKDF (reference sequence). The DNA for the CDR3 is TGTGCCACCAGTGGGAGCCGGGCCACCAATACGCAGTATTTT. Residues: CATSGSRATNTQYF.

This clonotype came up many times. The chain recombines TRBV11-2 with TRBJ2-7; D call uncertain. The V end was cut by 5 bases, the J end by 3 bases, with 8 bases between. From germline, CDR1 is SGHAT and CDR2 FQNNGV. The CDR3 is 12 amino acids. The CDR3 nucleotides are TGTGCCAGCAGCGCCGTGCTCTACGAGCAGTACTTC. This gives the protein CASSAVLYEQYF.

The table lists this clonotype with a few counts. This chain connects TRBV5-8 to TRBJ2-1, with D possibly TRBD2 on 5 matching bases. Trimming pared 0 bases from V and 1 base from J, leaving 11 bases between. The germline CDR1 and CDR2 sequences are SGHTS and YDEGEE. There are 16 residues in the CDR3. CDR3 DNA: TGTGCCAGCAGCTTGGGTGGGAGTTATTCCTACAATGAGCAGTTCTTC. This codes for CASSLGGSYSYNEQFF.

This rearrangement joins TRBV7-9 to TRBJ2-1; possibly TRBD2 for D (5 bases). V was shortened by 8 bases and J by 3 bases, with 8 bases between the two germline ends. The CDR3 length is 12 residues. Per germline, CDR1 SEHNR and CDR2 FQNEAQ (reference sequence). For the CDR3, the DNA is TGTGCCAGCGGGAGTGGCTACAATGAGCAGTTCTTC. Translating gives CASGSGYNEQFF.

V is TRBV5-6 and J is TRBJ2-1, with 12 bases matching TRBD2. This CDR3 spans 18 amino acids. Germline CDR1 reads SGHDT; CDR2 reads YYEEEE. The ends lost 0 bases at V and 1 base at J; junction bases unmatched: 5. The CDR3 sequence: CASSLEASGRGSYNEQFF. For the CDR3, the DNA is TGTGCCAGCAGCTTGGAGGCTAGCGGGAGGGGGTCCTACAATGAGCAGTTCTTC.

The chain uses TRBV7-9 and TRBJ2-2; possibly TRBD1 for D (5 bases). Looked up from germline, CDR1 is SEHNR and CDR2 is FQNEAQ (reference sequence). V lost 0 bases, J lost 4 bases, and 12 bases lay in between. The CDR3 totals 16 residues. Here the CDR3 reads CASSLALTELTGELFF. CDR3 DNA: TGTGCCAGCAGCTTAGCGTTGACAGAACTCACCGGGGAGCTGTTTTTT. Supplemented by reference TRBV7-9 and TRBJ2-2, the full variable domain reads DTGVSQNPRHKITKRGQNVTFRCDPISEHNRLYWYRQTLGQGPEFLTYFQNEAQLEKSRLLSDRFSAERPKGSFSTLEIQRTEQGDSAMYLCASSLALTELTGELFFGEGSRLTVL.

The rearrangement uses TRBV5-6 and TRBJ2-6; D is tentatively TRBD1 or TRBD2 (6 bases each). The germline V gene encodes CDR1 SGHDT and CDR2 YYEEEE. The CDR3 consists of 15 residues. Trimming removed 4 bases at V and 3 bases at J, with 11 bases between. As DNA, the CDR3 is TGTGCCAGCAGCCCGAGGGGGGTTGGGGCCAACGTCCTGACTTTC. Encoded protein: CASSPRGVGANVLTF.